The sample holds a few counts of the clone carrying this T cell receptor (beta chain). What it binds is unknown. This sample is drawn from a study of response to subunit inactivated influenza vaccine. General study points: The authors suggested that every seasonal influenza vaccination recruits few new T cells.

Germline V gives CDR1 SGHAT, CDR2 FQDESV (reference sequence). The CDR3 has 14 residues. Trimming left V 8 bases short and J 1 base short, with 14 bases between. MiXCR, run by TCRdb on the RT-PCR reads, gives a single entry per CDR3 protein. The profile shows around 530,000 distinct CDR3 sequences, 16% of them singletons. The chain carries TRBV11-1 and TRBJ1-1; D may be TRBD1 (5 bases). The clonotype originates from a man between 50 and 75 years old who received an inactivated influenza vaccine. This material consisted of CD4+ T cells sorted from PBMCs, taken about 23 months after vaccination. The CDR3 loop is CASALKTGNTEAFF. For the CDR3, the DNA is TGTGCCAGCGCACTAAAAACAGGGAACACTGAAGCTTTCTTT.